The 30 T cell receptor beta chains below were found in one sample sequenced in a study of lymphopenia after photon versus proton radiotherapy. Produced via immunoSEQ multiplex PCR; TCRdb's table is partial and in-frame only. The sample shows tens of thousands of clones, 70% to 85% of them seen only once. This material consisted of peripheral blood, taken from a patient treated with proton-based radiotherapy. The source of these receptors is a man between 60 and 75 years old with pancreatic cancer.

The chain joins TRBV7-2 to TRBJ2-2, with no clear D. V was pared by 3 bases and J by 1 base, with 15 bases between. CDR1 and CDR2 from the germline V gene are SGHTA and FQGNSA. The CDR3 is made up of 17 amino acids. Here the CDR3 DNA reads TGTGCCAGCAGCTTGTTTCCGTACTCGGTGAACACCGGGGAGCTGTTTTTT. Amino acid sequence: CASSLFPYSVNTGELFF.

This chain connects TRBV5-1 to TRBJ2-5; D unclear. The CDR3 is 13 amino acids. Trimming took off 3 bases at V and 4 bases at J, with 10 bases between the two ends. Germline CDR1 is SGHRS and CDR2 is YFSETQ. CDR3 sequence reads: CASSSDSAETQYF. Written as DNA, the CDR3 is TGCGCCAGCAGCTCAGACTCGGCAGAGACCCAGTACTTC. Looking up the rest from reference TRBV5-1 and TRBJ2-5 gives the full variable domain: KAGVTQTPRYLIKTRGQQVTLSCSPISGHRSVSWYQQTPGQGLQFLFEYFSETQRNKGNFPGRFSGRQFSNSRSEMNVSTLELGDSALYLCASSSDSAETQYFGPGTRLLVL.

The chain employs TRBV29-1 and TRBJ2-7; no definite D call. The CDR3 is made up of 12 amino acids. Per the germline V gene, CDR1 is SQVTM and CDR2 is ANQGSEA. Between the trimmed V and J ends, which lost 5 bases and 5 bases, there was a span of 13 bases. The CDR3, as DNA: TGCAGCGTTCGGTGGGGTACCCACGAGCAGTACTTC. Translation: CSVRWGTHEQYF.

The chain employs TRBV9 and TRBJ2-1, with 11 bases identical to TRBD2. The CDR3 runs 18 residues. Germline V CDR1 and CDR2: SGDLS, YYNGEE. V lost 0 bases, J lost 5 bases, and 10 bases stayed unmatched. DNA of the CDR3: TGTGCCAGCAGCGTAGTGGGTACTAGCGGGAGTCTCGACAATGAGCAGTTCTTC. Amino acids: CASSVVGTSGSLDNEQFF.

The chain carries TRBV6-5 and TRBJ1-3; D is unresolved. The CDR3 length is 15 residues. V lost 6 bases to trimming and J lost 1 base, with 13 bases between them. The germline gives CDR1 MNHEY, CDR2 SVGAGI. The CDR3 is CASSLHLESGNTIYF. In DNA form, the CDR3 reads TGTGCCAGCAGCCTACACCTGGAGTCTGGAAACACCATATATTTT.

V gene TRBV28 combines with J gene TRBJ1-2; D may be TRBD1 (6 bases). Trimming pared 5 bases from V and 4 bases from J, leaving 17 bases between. Looked up from germline, CDR1 is MDHEN and CDR2 is SYDVKM. The CDR3 has 15 amino acids. The CDR3 region is CASSRGTQGIYGYTF. The CDR3 nucleotides read TGTGCCAGCAGTCGAGGGACACAGGGAATCTATGGCTACACCTTC.

This clone was seen once. CDR3 DNA: TGTGCCAGCAGTCCCCGGGGCCGCTTAGCCAATGAGCAGTTCTTC. Its translation is CASSPRGRLANEQFF. The chain has TRBV6-5 and TRBJ2-1, with D tentatively TRBD1 or TRBD2 (5 bases each). Germline-derived CDR1 and CDR2 are MNHEY and SVGAGI. The CDR3 is 15 residues long. With 5 bases removed from V and 6 bases from J, the gap between germline ends came to 17 bases.

The V gene is TRBV7-8, the J gene TRBJ2-5, with D perhaps matching TRBD1 (5 bases). Per germline, CDR1 SGHVS and CDR2 FQNEAQ. The V gene lost 1 base and the J gene lost 5 bases, with 20 bases spanning the gap. The CDR3 sequence is 17 residues long. For the CDR3, the DNA is TGTGCCAGCAGCTTAGGGGGTGCCAGGGTGACCGGTGAGACCCAGTACTTC. This encodes CASSLGGARVTGETQYF.

The chain links TRBV6-5 to TRBJ1-6; 9 bases are a match to TRBD1. The CDR3 length is 15 residues. Unmatched junction bases numbered 5, after V lost 2 bases and J lost 9 bases. CDR1 is MNHEY, CDR2 SVGAGI, per germline. CDR3 sequence reads: CASSYGQGIISPLHF. The DNA of the CDR3 is TGTGCCAGCAGTTACGGACAGGGGATTATTTCACCCCTCCACTTT.

V gene TRBV7-6 combines with J gene TRBJ1-2, with no clear D. This CDR3 region has 13 residues. CDR1 is SGHVS and CDR2 is FNYEAQ in the germline V gene. Trimming cost V 3 bases and J 2 bases, with 7 bases left between them. The DNA of the CDR3 is TGTGCCAGCAGCTTCGGACGGAACTATGGCTACACCTTC. This encodes CASSFGRNYGYTF.

This clone came up once. The chain employs TRBV5-1 and TRBJ1-4, with 11 bases identical to TRBD1. Germline CDR1 reads SGHRS; CDR2 reads YFSETQ. V was pared by 4 bases and J by 8 bases, with 4 bases of the junction left unmatched. The CDR3 has 14 residues. The DNA of the CDR3 is TGCGCCAGCAGCACCGGGACAGGGGGGGAAAAACTGTTTTTT. Amino acid sequence: CASSTGTGGEKLFF.

V usage is TRBV28 and J usage is TRBJ1-1; D is unclear. The germline V gene encodes CDR1 MDHEN and CDR2 SYDVKM. This CDR3 is built from 12 residues. Trimming left V 1 base short and J 10 bases short, with 10 bases between. The DNA for the CDR3 is TGTGCCAGCAGTTTATTGGCGGGCGCAGCTTTCTTT. Protein: CASSLLAGAAFF.

The chain couples TRBV19 to TRBJ1-1; D is uncertain. V lost 3 bases and J 4 bases, leaving 15 bases between the germline ends. From germline, CDR1 is LNHDA and CDR2 SQIVND (reference sequence). This CDR3 contains 15 residues. CDR3 residues: CASSMAGTRSTEAFF. The DNA for the CDR3 is TGTGCCAGTAGTATGGCAGGTACTCGGAGCACTGAAGCTTTCTTT.

The chain recombines TRBV10-3 with TRBJ1-2; D is ambiguous. The CDR3 covers 17 residues. In germline, CDR1 is ENHRY, CDR2 SYGVKD. V was shortened by 0 bases and J by 1 base, with 15 bases between the two germline ends. This CDR3 is CAISESKVLPFNYGYTF. The CDR3 DNA is TGTGCCATCAGTGAGTCGAAGGTACTCCCATTTAACTATGGCTACACCTTC.

The genes are TRBV29-1 and TRBJ2-1; 8 bases are a match to TRBD2. V gave up 4 bases and J gave up 16 bases; unmatched junction bases: 12. The CDR3 runs 12 residues. Germline CDR1 SQVTM, CDR2 ANQGSEA. The CDR3 protein is CSVAQSVAGQFF. The DNA of the CDR3 is TGCAGCGTTGCCCAGTCGGTAGCGGGACAATTCTTC.

This chain joins TRBV30 and TRBJ1-5; 8 bases align to TRBD1. Looked up from germline, CDR1 is GTSNPN and CDR2 is SVGIG (reference sequence). V was pared by 8 bases and J by 6 bases, with 6 bases of the junction left unmatched. This CDR3 region has 12 residues. DNA for the CDR3: TGTGCCAGCGGACAGGGCGGTCAGCCCCAGCATTTT. Amino acids: CASGQGGQPQHF.

The chain links TRBV27 to TRBJ2-5, with D possibly called TRBD1 or TRBD2 (5 bases each). There are 13 residues in the CDR3. Deletions cut 4 bases from V and 7 bases from J, with 13 bases between. Germline lookup yields CDR1 MNHEY and CDR2 SMNVEV (reference sequence). For the CDR3, the DNA is TGTGCCAGCAGTTACGGGACCATGGGGACCCAGTACTTC. Translation gives CASSYGTMGTQYF.

This clone is a singleton in its sample. The chain is built from TRBV9 and TRBJ2-5, with D tentatively TRBD1 (5 bases). The CDR3 is 14 residues long. V was trimmed by 3 bases and J by 2 bases, leaving 11 bases between them. CDR1 is SGDLS, CDR2 YYNGEE, per germline. This CDR3 is CASSGGAVQETQYF. DNA for the CDR3: TGTGCCAGCAGCGGTGGGGCAGTTCAAGAGACCCAGTACTTC.

J is TRBJ1-2 and V is TRBV6-6; 10 positions match TRBD1. Germline V gene data show CDR1 as MNHNY and CDR2 as SVGAGI (reference sequence). The CDR3 has 13 residues. With V trimmed by 5 bases and J by 4 bases, 1 base remained unmatched. Written as DNA, the CDR3 is TGTGCCAGCAGTCGGACAGGGGGCTATGGCTACACCTTC. This gives the protein CASSRTGGYGYTF.

This clone has a single count. The chain has TRBV7-2 and TRBJ2-3; the D call may be TRBD1 or TRBD2 (6 bases each). This CDR3 region has 18 residues. Trimming pared 5 bases from V and 4 bases from J, leaving 25 bases between. Germline lookup yields CDR1 SGHTA and CDR2 FQGNSA. CDR3 sequence (DNA): TGTGCCAGCAGCAGACCGAGGGGGGCGGGTACTGGCGCAGATACGCAGTATTTT. Residues: CASSRPRGAGTGADTQYF.

This clone was seen only once. The chain links TRBV15 to TRBJ2-1, with D perhaps matching TRBD1 (5 bases). CDR3 length: 16 residues. V dropped 4 bases and J dropped 14 bases, with 27 bases sitting between them. Looked up from germline, CDR1 is LNHNV and CDR2 is YYDKDF (reference sequence). CDR3 in DNA: TGTGCCACCAGCACTGGGGCTATGATTTCGGCACTACGGGAGTTCTTC. Its translation is CATSTGAMISALREFF.

The chain carries TRBV27 and TRBJ2-1; 13 bases agree with TRBD2. CDR1 and CDR2 (germline): MNHEY, SMNVEV (reference sequence). The CDR3 has 14 residues. J lost 5 bases, V lost 9 bases, and 4 bases had no gene match. CDR3 sequence reads: CASRTSGSHNEQFF. CDR3 in DNA: TGTGCCAGTCGGACTAGCGGGAGCCACAATGAGCAGTTCTTC.

The CDR3 protein is CASSRFIYGTSGRVFYEQYF. CDR3 bases: TGCGCCAGCAGCCGATTTATCTATGGGACTAGCGGGAGGGTATTCTACGAGCAGTACTTC. This chain uses TRBV4-1 with TRBJ2-7; TRBD2 aligns across 16 bases. This CDR3 spans 20 amino acids. Germline assignment: CDR1 MGHRA and CDR2 YSYEKL. The J segment lost 3 bases and the V segment lost 4 bases, leaving 15 bases of the junction unmatched.

The chain links TRBV2 to TRBJ2-2, with TRBD2 matching 11 bases. Trimming at V came to 7 bases and at J to 6 bases, leaving 7 bases not matched to a gene. This CDR3 is 15 amino acids long. In germline, CDR1 is SNHLY, CDR2 FYNNEI. The CDR3 protein is CASNGVSGRAGELFF. The CDR3, as DNA: TGTGCCAGCAACGGGGTTAGCGGGAGGGCCGGGGAGCTGTTTTTT.

The chain couples TRBV6-5 to TRBJ2-2; TRBD1 matches 7 bases. The CDR3 consists of 15 residues. Germline V gene lookup returns CDR1 MNHEY and CDR2 SVGAGI. The J segment lost 3 bases and the V segment lost 6 bases, leaving 7 bases of the junction unmatched. CDR3 protein: CASSRVTGDTGELFF. The CDR3 coding sequence is TGTGCCAGCAGCCGAGTAACAGGGGACACCGGGGAGCTGTTTTTT.

The gene calls are TRBV18 and TRBJ2-1, with D possibly matching TRBD2 (5 bases). The germline V and J ends were trimmed by 3 bases and 10 bases, with 16 bases remaining between them. Germline-derived CDR1 and CDR2 are KGHSH and LQKENI. The CDR3 contains 14 residues. The DNA for the CDR3 is TGTGCCAGCTCACCCATAGCGTCCGATCTCGAGCAGTTCTTC. Its translation: CASSPIASDLEQFF.

This sequence joins TRBV25-1 and TRBJ2-5; D possibly corresponds to TRBD2 (6 bases). The CDR3 is 18 residues long. Germline values: CDR1 MGHDK, CDR2 SYGVNS. V lost 3 bases, J lost 0 bases, and 20 bases lay in between. Here the CDR3 reads CASSEPRDSGIYQETQYF. The DNA of the CDR3 is TGTGCCAGCAGTGAGCCGAGGGACTCCGGAATATACCAAGAGACCCAGTACTTC. Together with reference TRBV25-1 and TRBJ2-5, the CDR3 gives the full variable domain: EADIYQTPRYLVIGTGKKITLECSQTMGHDKMYWYQQDPGMELHLIHYSYGVNSTEKGDLSSESTVSRIRTEHFPLTLESARPSHTSQYLCASSEPRDSGIYQETQYFGPGTRLLVL.

This clone was picked up a small number of times. V gene TRBV21-1 combines with J gene TRBJ1-5. TRBV21-1 constitutes a pseudogene. CDR3 size: 14 residues. The CDR3 region is CASRGTGLIQPQHF. Here the CDR3 DNA reads TGTGCCAGCAGGGGGACGGGGCTTATTCAGCCCCAGCATTTT.

The chain carries TRBV11-1 and TRBJ2-3, with D tentatively TRBD2 (6 bases). With 2 bases removed from V and 3 bases from J, the gap between germline ends came to 12 bases. Germline lookup yields CDR1 SGHAT and CDR2 FQDESV (reference sequence). This CDR3 comprises 15 residues. This CDR3 is CASSLRETRTDTQYF. In DNA form, the CDR3 reads TGTGCCAGCAGCTTACGGGAGACTAGGACAGATACGCAGTATTTT.

The J gene is TRBJ1-2, the V gene TRBV28; 7 positions agree with TRBD1. Germline V gene lookup returns CDR1 MDHEN and CDR2 SYDVKM. With V trimmed by 7 bases and J by 8 bases, 7 bases remained unmatched. This CDR3 has 12 amino acids. The CDR3 here is CASKGQPGGYTF. DNA of the CDR3: TGTGCCAGCAAGGGACAGCCGGGGGGCTACACCTTC.